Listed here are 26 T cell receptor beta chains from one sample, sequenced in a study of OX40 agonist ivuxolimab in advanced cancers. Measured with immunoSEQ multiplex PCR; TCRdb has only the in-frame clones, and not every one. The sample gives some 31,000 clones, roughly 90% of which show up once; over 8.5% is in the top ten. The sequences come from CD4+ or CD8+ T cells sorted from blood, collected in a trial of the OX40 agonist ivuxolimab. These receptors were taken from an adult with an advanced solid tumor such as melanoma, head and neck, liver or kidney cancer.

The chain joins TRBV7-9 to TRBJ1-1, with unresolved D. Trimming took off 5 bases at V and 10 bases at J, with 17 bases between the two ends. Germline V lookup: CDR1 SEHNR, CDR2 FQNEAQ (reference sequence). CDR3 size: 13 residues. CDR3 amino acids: CASSPEVGSGAFF. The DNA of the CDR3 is TGTGCCAGCAGCCCGGAAGTAGGGAGTGGAGCTTTCTTT.

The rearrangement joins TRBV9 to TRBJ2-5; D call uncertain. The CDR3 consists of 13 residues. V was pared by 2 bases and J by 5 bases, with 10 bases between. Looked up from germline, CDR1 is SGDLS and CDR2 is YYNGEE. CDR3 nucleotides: TGTGCCAGCAGCGTTGAAGGAGTCGAGACCCAGTACTTC. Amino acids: CASSVEGVETQYF.

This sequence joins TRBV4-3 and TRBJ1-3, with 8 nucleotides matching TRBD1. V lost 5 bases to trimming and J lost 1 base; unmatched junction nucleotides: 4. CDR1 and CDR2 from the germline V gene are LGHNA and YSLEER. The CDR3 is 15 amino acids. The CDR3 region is CASSTDRGSGNTIYF. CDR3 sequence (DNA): TGCGCCAGCAGCACCGACAGGGGATCTGGAAACACCATATATTTT.

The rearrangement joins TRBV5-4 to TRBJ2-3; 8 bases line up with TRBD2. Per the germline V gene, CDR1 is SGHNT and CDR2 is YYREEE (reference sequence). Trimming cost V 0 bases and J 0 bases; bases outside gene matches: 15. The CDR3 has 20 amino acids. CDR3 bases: TGTGCCAGCAGCTTGGAGGCGGGGGGTCTCCCGATGACGAGCACAGATACGCAGTATTTT. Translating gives CASSLEAGGLPMTSTDTQYF.

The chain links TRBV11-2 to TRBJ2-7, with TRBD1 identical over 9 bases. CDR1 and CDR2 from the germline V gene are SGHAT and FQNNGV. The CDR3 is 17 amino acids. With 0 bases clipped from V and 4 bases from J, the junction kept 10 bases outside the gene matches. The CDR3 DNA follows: TGTGCCAGCAGCTTAGATCTTCGGGACAGGGTAACGTACGAGCAGTACTTC. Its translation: CASSLDLRDRVTYEQYF.

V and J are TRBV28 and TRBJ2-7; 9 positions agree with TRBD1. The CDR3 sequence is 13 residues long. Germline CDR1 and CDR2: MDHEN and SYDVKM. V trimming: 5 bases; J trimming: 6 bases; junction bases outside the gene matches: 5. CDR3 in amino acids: CASSPRQGGEQYF. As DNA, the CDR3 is TGTGCCAGCAGTCCAAGACAGGGGGGCGAGCAGTACTTC.

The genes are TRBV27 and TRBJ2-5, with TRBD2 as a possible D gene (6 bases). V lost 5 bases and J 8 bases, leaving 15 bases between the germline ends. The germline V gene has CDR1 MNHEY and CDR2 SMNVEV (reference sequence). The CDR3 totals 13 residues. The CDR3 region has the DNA TGTGCCAGCAGTCTCGGGACGGGGGACACCCAGTACTTC. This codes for CASSLGTGDTQYF.

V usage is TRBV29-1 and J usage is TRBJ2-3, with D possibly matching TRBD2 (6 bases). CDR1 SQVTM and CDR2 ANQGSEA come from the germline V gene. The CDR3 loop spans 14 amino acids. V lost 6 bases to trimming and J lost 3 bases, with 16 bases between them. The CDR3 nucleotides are TGCAGCGTCCAAACAGGCCGGGGGACAGATACGCAGTATTTT. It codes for CSVQTGRGTDTQYF.

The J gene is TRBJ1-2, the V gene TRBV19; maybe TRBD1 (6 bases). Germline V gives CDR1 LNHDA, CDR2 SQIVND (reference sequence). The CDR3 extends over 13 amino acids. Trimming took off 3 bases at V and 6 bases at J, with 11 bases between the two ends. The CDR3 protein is CASSMGARDGYTF. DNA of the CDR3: TGTGCCAGTAGTATGGGGGCTCGAGATGGCTACACCTTC.

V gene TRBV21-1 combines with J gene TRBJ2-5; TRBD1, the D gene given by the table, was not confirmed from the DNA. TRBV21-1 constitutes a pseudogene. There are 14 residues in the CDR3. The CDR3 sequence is CASSGGTVQETQYF. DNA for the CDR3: TGTGCCAGCAGCGGAGGGACAGTACAAGAGACCCAGTACTTC.

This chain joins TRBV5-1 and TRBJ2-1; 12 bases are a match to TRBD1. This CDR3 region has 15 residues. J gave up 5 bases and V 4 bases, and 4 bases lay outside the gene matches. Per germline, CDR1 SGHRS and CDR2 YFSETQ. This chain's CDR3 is CASSLGQGANNEQFF. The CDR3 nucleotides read TGCGCCAGCAGCCTGGGACAGGGGGCTAACAATGAGCAGTTCTTC. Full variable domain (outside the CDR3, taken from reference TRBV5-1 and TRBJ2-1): KAGVTQTPRYLIKTRGQQVTLSCSPISGHRSVSWYQQTPGQGLQFLFEYFSETQRNKGNFPGRFSGRQFSNSRSEMNVSTLELGDSALYLCASSLGQGANNEQFFGPGTRLTVL.

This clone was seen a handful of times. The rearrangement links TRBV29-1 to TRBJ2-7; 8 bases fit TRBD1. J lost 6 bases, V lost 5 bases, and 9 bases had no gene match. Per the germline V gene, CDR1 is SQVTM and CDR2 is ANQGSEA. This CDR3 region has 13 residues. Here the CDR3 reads CSVHPGQGGEQYF. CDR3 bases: TGCAGCGTTCATCCCGGACAGGGAGGCGAGCAGTACTTC.

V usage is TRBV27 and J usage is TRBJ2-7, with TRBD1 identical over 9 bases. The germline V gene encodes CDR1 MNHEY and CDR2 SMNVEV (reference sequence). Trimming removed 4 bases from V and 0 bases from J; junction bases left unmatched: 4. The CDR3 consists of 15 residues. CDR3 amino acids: CASSWGTGSSYEQYF. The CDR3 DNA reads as TGTGCCAGCAGTTGGGGGACAGGGAGCTCCTACGAGCAGTACTTC.

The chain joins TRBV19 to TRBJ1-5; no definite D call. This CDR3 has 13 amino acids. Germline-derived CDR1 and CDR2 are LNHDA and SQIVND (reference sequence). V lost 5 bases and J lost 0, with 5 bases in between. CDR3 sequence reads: CASSSFSNQPQHF. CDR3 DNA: TGTGCCAGTAGTTCCTTTAGCAATCAGCCCCAGCATTTT.

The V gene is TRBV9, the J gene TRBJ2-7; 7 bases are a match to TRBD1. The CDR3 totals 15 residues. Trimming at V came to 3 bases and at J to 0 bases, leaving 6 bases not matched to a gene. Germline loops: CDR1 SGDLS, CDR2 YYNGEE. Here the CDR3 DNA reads TGTGCCAGCAGCGCCTTCGGGACAGCCTCCTACGAGCAGTACTTC. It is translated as CASSAFGTASYEQYF.

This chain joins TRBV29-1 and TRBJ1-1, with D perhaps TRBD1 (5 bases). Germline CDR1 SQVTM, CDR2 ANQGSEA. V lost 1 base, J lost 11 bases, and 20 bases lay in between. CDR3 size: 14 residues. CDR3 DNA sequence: TGCAGCGTTGAAGCGCCCCAGGGTGTTAGGGAGGCTTTCTTT. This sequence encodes CSVEAPQGVREAFF.

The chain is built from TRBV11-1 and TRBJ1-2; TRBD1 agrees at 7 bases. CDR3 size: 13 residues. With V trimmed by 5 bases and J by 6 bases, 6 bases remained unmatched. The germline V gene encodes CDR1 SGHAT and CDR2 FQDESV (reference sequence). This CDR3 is CASSRLGTDGYTF. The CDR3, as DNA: TGTGCCAGCAGCCGACTAGGGACAGATGGCTACACCTTC.

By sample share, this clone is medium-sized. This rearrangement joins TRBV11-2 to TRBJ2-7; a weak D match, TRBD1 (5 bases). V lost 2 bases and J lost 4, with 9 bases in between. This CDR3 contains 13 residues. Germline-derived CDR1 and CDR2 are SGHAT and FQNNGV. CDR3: CASSLQTAYEQYF. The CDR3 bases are TGTGCCAGCAGCTTACAGACAGCTTACGAGCAGTACTTC.

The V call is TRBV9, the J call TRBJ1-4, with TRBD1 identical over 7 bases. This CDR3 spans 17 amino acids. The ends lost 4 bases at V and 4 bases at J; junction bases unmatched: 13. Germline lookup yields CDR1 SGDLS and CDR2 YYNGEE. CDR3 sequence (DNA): TGTGCCAGCAGCCCCGGGACAGAAAGAGCCTTTAATGAAAAACTGTTTTTT. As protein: CASSPGTERAFNEKLFF.

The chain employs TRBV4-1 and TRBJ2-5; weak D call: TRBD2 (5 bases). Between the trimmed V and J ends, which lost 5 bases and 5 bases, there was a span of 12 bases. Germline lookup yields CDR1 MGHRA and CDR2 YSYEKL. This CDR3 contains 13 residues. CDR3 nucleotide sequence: TGCGCCAGCAGCTCTCTCGGGGAGGAGACCCAGTACTTC. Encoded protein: CASSSLGEETQYF.

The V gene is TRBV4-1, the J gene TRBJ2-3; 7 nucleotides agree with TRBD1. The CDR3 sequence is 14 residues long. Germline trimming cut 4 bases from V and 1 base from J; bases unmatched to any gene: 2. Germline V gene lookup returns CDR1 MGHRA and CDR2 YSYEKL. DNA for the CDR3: TGCGCCAGCAGCCTTGGACAGGGCACAGATACGCAGTATTTT. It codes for CASSLGQGTDTQYF.

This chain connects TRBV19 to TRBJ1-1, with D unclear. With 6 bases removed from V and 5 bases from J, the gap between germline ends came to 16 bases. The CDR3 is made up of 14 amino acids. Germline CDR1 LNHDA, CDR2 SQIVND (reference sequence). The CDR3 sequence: CASSHRALGTEAFF. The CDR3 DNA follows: TGTGCCAGTAGCCATCGGGCCCTTGGTACTGAAGCTTTCTTT.

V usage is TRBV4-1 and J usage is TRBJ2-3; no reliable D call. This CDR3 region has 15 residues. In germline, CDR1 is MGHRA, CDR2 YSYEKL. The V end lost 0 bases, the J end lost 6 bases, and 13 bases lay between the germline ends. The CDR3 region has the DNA TGCGCCAGCAGCCAAGAGCCGGACGCCCGGGATACGCAGTATTTT. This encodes CASSQEPDARDTQYF.

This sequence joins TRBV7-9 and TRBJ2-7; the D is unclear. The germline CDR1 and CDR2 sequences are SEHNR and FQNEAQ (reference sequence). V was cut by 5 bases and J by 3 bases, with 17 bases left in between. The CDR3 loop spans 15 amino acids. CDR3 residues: CASSVGAETVYEQYF. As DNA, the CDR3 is TGTGCCAGCAGCGTGGGCGCCGAAACCGTCTACGAGCAGTACTTC. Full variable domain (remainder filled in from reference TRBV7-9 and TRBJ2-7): DTGVSQNPRHKITKRGQNVTFRCDPISEHNRLYWYRQTLGQGPEFLTYFQNEAQLEKSRLLSDRFSAERPKGSFSTLEIQRTEQGDSAMYLCASSVGAETVYEQYFGPGTRLTVT.

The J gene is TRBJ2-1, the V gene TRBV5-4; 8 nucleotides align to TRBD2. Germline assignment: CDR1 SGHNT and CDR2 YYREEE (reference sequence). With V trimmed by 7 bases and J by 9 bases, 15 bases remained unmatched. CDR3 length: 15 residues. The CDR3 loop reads CASESDEAGDFEQFF. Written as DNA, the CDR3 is TGTGCCAGCGAATCCGACGAAGCGGGAGATTTTGAGCAGTTCTTC.

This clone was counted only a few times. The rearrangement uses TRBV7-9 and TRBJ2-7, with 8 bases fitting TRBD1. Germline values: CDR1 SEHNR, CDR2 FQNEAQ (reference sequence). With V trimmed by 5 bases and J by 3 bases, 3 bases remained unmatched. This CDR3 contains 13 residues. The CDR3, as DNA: TGTGCCAGCAGCCAGGACAGGGTCTACGAGCAGTACTTC. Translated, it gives CASSQDRVYEQYF.